Listed here is a single TCR beta chain. Its antigen remains unidentified. This entry comes from a study of T cell repertoires in cytomegalovirus infection. TCRdb reprocessed the reads via MiXCR and lists one record per CDR3 protein. This sample has roughly 990,000 distinct CDR3 sequences, with around 30% found just once. CDR3 size: 16 residues. The trim removed 6 bases at V and 6 bases at J, leaving 13 bases unmatched. V usage is TRBV12-3 or TRBV12-4 and J usage is TRBJ1-2, with 10 positions matching TRBD1. The sequences come from cultured CD8+ T cells from PBMCs, collected from culture after CMV antigen stimulation. This receptor was identified in a human donor in good health (CMV status not recorded). Some clones in this sample may be carry-over from other donors' samples. The CDR3 nucleotides are TGTGCCAGCAGCACCACTTGGACAGGGGGTGCGAATGGCTACACCTTC. It codes for CASSTTWTGGANGYTF.